These 25 T cell receptor beta chains share one sample of origin, sequenced in a study of CD8 T cells in ankylosing spondylitis. TCRdb analysed the 5' RACE reads with MiXCR anew, one entry per CDR3 protein. The sample contains roughly 180,000 distinct CDR3 sequences, 10% to 15% of which appear only once. The sample consisted of blood, either unsorted or a sorted T cell fraction (not recorded which). These receptors were collected from a female donor with ankylosing spondylitis or in good health (not recorded which).

At least ten counts were recorded for this clonotype. The chain carries TRBV7-9 and TRBJ1-1; TRBD1 is a possible D gene (5 bases). This CDR3 spans 12 amino acids. The germline V gene encodes CDR1 SEHNR and CDR2 FQNEAQ (reference sequence). The V end was cut by 3 bases, the J end by 9 bases, with 11 bases between. CDR3 sequence: CASSLMGEKAFF. The CDR3 DNA reads as TGTGCCAGCAGCTTGATGGGGGAGAAAGCTTTCTTT.

This clonotype was counted only a few times. The rearrangement uses TRBV7-8 and TRBJ2-3, with TRBD1 matching over 9 bases. The CDR3 has 13 residues. From germline, CDR1 is SGHVS and CDR2 FQNEAQ. Trimming cost V 4 bases and J 7 bases; bases outside gene matches: 3. CDR3 sequence: CASSSDRGYTQYF. The CDR3 DNA reads as TGTGCCAGCAGCTCGGACAGGGGCTATACGCAGTATTTT.

This clonotype was observed at least ten times. The gene calls are TRBV28 and TRBJ2-3; TRBD2 aligns across 8 bases. The J segment lost 3 bases and the V segment lost 7 bases, leaving 12 bases of the junction unmatched. The CDR3 totals 16 residues. Germline V gives CDR1 MDHEN, CDR2 SYDVKM. CDR3 bases: TGTGCCAGCAACTTCCTGGGGGCGGGAGGAACAGATACGCAGTATTTT. It yields the protein CASNFLGAGGTDTQYF.

Turning to this clonotype: Mismatch with germline at one junction end may stem from a read error. V and J are TRBV5-1 and TRBJ1-4; D may be TRBD1 (6 bases). The CDR3 has 15 residues. The germline V gene encodes CDR1 SGHRS and CDR2 YFSETQ. The CDR3 nucleotides read TGCGCCAGCAGCCCGGGAGGGACAACAAATGAAAAACTGTTTTTT. This gives the protein CASSPGGTTNEKLFF.

This clonotype was picked up a small number of times. The chain is built from TRBV30 and TRBJ2-5; tentatively, D is TRBD1 (6 bases). The CDR3 spans 11 residues. V shed 0 bases and J shed 7 bases, with 6 bases lying between them. Germline CDR1 GTSNPN, CDR2 SVGIG (reference sequence). DNA of the CDR3: TGTGCCTGGAGTGTACAGGGGACCCAGTACTTC. It codes for CAWSVQGTQYF. The full variable domain, with the rest looked up from reference TRBV30 and TRBJ2-5, is SQTIHQWPATLVQPVGSPLSLECTVEGTSNPNLYWYRQAAGRGLQLLFYSVGIGQISSEVPQNLSASRPQDRQFILSSKKLLLSDSGFYLCAWSVQGTQYFGPGTRLLVL.

The rearrangement links TRBV20-1 to TRBJ1-1; D gene unclear. The CDR3 covers 14 residues. Germline assignment: CDR1 DFQATT and CDR2 SNEGSKA (reference sequence). V lost 2 bases and J lost 2, with 12 bases in between. CDR3 protein: CSARSPRTNTEAFF. In DNA form, the CDR3 reads TGCAGTGCTAGATCTCCCAGGACCAACACTGAAGCTTTCTTT.

On this clonotype: This sequence may be a read error, since a much larger clone differs from it by one base. CDR3 sequence reads: CSLREAGRTDTQYF. The CDR3, as DNA: TGCAGCTTGAGGGAGGCGGGGCGCACAGATACGCAGTATTTT. V gene TRBV29-1 combines with J gene TRBJ2-3; D is perhaps TRBD2 (6 bases). CDR1 and CDR2 from the germline V gene are SQVTM and ANQGSEA. The CDR3 is 14 amino acids. V shed 8 bases and J shed 1 base, with 16 bases lying between them.

The rearrangement links TRBV20-1 to TRBJ1-2, with D perhaps TRBD1 (5 bases). Trimming took off 3 bases at V and 3 bases at J, with 17 bases between the two ends. This CDR3 has 15 residues. CDR1 DFQATT and CDR2 SNEGSKA come from the germline V gene (reference sequence). The CDR3 sequence is CSASIARGTDYGYTF. For the CDR3, the DNA is TGCAGTGCTAGTATCGCTCGGGGCACCGACTATGGCTACACCTTC.

This clonotype has ten or more counts. The V gene is TRBV12-3 or TRBV12-4, the J gene TRBJ2-1, with 10 bases aligning to TRBD2. The length of the CDR3 is 13 residues. With V trimmed by 5 bases and J by 8 bases, 3 bases remained unmatched. Here the CDR3 DNA reads TGTGCCAGCAGTCAACTAGCGGGGTATGAGCAGTTCTTC. Protein: CASSQLAGYEQFF.

The chain has TRBV7-2 and TRBJ1-5; D call uncertain. CDR1 SGHTA and CDR2 FQGNSA come from the germline V gene. The CDR3 contains 13 residues. Between the trimmed V and J ends, which lost 0 bases and 9 bases, there was a span of 9 bases. As DNA, the CDR3 is TGTGCCAGCAGCTTAGCGCCCGATCGGCCCCAGCATTTT. Its translation is CASSLAPDRPQHF.

The chain joins TRBV27 to TRBJ1-4, with a weak D call TRBD1 (6 bases). There are 14 residues in the CDR3. Germline loops: CDR1 MNHEY, CDR2 SMNVEV (reference sequence). Trimming stripped 2 bases from V and 8 bases from J, with 12 bases between. The CDR3 DNA is TGTGCCAGCAGTTTACGGAACAGGGCAGAAAAACTGTTTTTT. It specifies CASSLRNRAEKLFF.

The V and J genes are TRBV20-1 and TRBJ2-7; D is unclear. This CDR3 contains 15 residues. Germline CDR1 reads DFQATT; CDR2 reads SNEGSKA (reference sequence). V lost 3 bases and J lost 6, with 21 bases in between. The CDR3: CSARGRLSPRIEQYF. The CDR3 coding sequence is TGCAGTGCTAGGGGTCGCCTCTCTCCTAGGATCGAGCAGTACTTC.

This clonotype was recorded at least ten times. The chain has TRBV14 and TRBJ1-3, with D perhaps TRBD1 (5 bases). CDR3 length: 15 amino acids. Per the germline V gene, CDR1 is SGHDN and CDR2 is FVKESK. Deletions cut 1 base from V and 4 bases from J, with 11 bases between. Written as DNA, the CDR3 is TGTGCCAGCAGCCAAGTCCCAGGGCTAGGAAACACCATATATTTT. Translation gives CASSQVPGLGNTIYF.

This chain connects TRBV4-3 to TRBJ2-1; perhaps TRBD2 as D (6 bases). V dropped 0 bases and J dropped 7 bases, with 22 bases sitting between them. This CDR3 has 18 residues. From germline, CDR1 is LGHNA and CDR2 YSLEER. This chain's CDR3 is CASSQDLPGAAGDNEQFF. The CDR3 DNA is TGCGCCAGCAGCCAAGATCTTCCGGGTGCAGCGGGCGATAATGAGCAGTTCTTC.

In this sample, this clonotype turned up many times. V and J are TRBV13 and TRBJ2-2; D ambiguous. Germline V CDR1 and CDR2: PRHDT, FYEKMQ (reference sequence). The CDR3 contains 13 residues. V lost 3 bases, J lost 4 bases, and 6 bases lay in between. CDR3 sequence reads: CASSFHPTGELFF. The CDR3 bases are TGTGCCAGCAGCTTTCACCCCACCGGGGAGCTGTTTTTT.

This clonotype was counted between two and nine times. The chain has TRBV12-3 or TRBV12-4 and TRBJ2-6; D uncertain. The CDR3 consists of 18 residues. Trimming stripped 2 bases from V and 0 bases from J, with 14 bases between. CDR3 DNA: TGTGCCAGCAGTTTAAATAGGCAGAGCTCCTCTGGGGCCAACGTCCTGACTTTC. It codes for CASSLNRQSSSGANVLTF.

The chain combines TRBV5-1 with TRBJ2-1, with 11 positions matching TRBD2. The V and J ends lost 6 bases and 6 bases, in that order; junction bases with no gene match: 2. This CDR3 contains 13 residues. Germline CDR1 is SGHRS and CDR2 is YFSETQ. The CDR3 DNA reads as TGCGCCAGCACACTAGCGGGAGCCAATGAGCAGTTCTTC. This translates into CASTLAGANEQFF.

The sample holds a few counts of this clonotype. The chain links TRBV18 to TRBJ1-5; TRBD1 agrees at 8 bases. This CDR3 region has 13 residues. The V gene end was trimmed by 8 bases and the J gene end by 3 bases; junction bases not matched to a gene: 3. Germline assignment: CDR1 KGHSH and CDR2 LQKENI. The CDR3 coding sequence is TGTGCCAGCGGACAGGGAAACAATCAGCCCCAGCATTTT. Translating it yields CASGQGNNQPQHF.

In this sample, this clonotype turned up a few times. The gene calls are TRBV27 and TRBJ1-1; TRBD1 matches at 8 bases. This CDR3 is 14 amino acids long. Germline V lookup: CDR1 MNHEY, CDR2 SMNVEV (reference sequence). Trimming cost V 6 bases and J 3 bases; bases outside gene matches: 6. The CDR3 protein is CASSGDRRYTEAFF. CDR3 nucleotides: TGTGCCAGCAGCGGGGACAGGAGATACACTGAAGCTTTCTTT.

This clonotype has just a few counts. The V call is TRBV20-1, the J call TRBJ2-1; the D gene is possibly TRBD2 (5 bases). V dropped 5 bases and J dropped 6 bases, with 20 bases sitting between them. Germline values: CDR1 DFQATT, CDR2 SNEGSKA (reference sequence). There are 15 residues in the CDR3. CDR3 DNA: TGCAGTGCTCCCCAGGTCGCTAGCTCGGGCAATGAGCAGTTCTTC. Protein product: CSAPQVASSGNEQFF.

This clonotype appeared many times. The chain is built from TRBV5-6 and TRBJ1-1, with D unclear. The CDR3 loop spans 13 amino acids. Germline V gene lookup returns CDR1 SGHDT and CDR2 YYEEEE. The V end was cut by 6 bases, the J end by 5 bases, with 14 bases between. The CDR3 loop reads CASIAGRRTEAFF. The CDR3 nucleotides are TGTGCCAGCATCGCGGGTCGGAGGACTGAAGCTTTCTTT.

At least ten counts were recorded for this clonotype. The rearrangement links TRBV4-2 to TRBJ2-1; 14 bases fit TRBD2. V dropped 1 base and J dropped 10; count of bases not matched to a gene: 3. Germline V CDR1 and CDR2: LGHNA, YNFKEQ. This CDR3 is 15 amino acids long. The CDR3 DNA is TGTGCCAGCAGCCAAGGACTAGCGGGAGGGAGAGAGCAGTTCTTC. This codes for CASSQGLAGGREQFF.

The chain uses TRBV7-2 and TRBJ2-5; D perhaps matches TRBD2 (5 bases). CDR3 length: 14 residues. Germline values: CDR1 SGHTA, CDR2 FQGNSA. With 6 bases removed from V and 7 bases from J, the gap between germline ends came to 18 bases. CDR3 nucleotide sequence: TGTGCCAGCAGGATAGGGTTCGGGATGGTGACCCAGTACTTC. It is translated as CASRIGFGMVTQYF.

This clonotype appeared many times. This chain uses TRBV5-1 with TRBJ2-1, with D hard to call. CDR3 length equals 16 residues. V was shortened by 0 bases and J by 0 bases, with 10 bases between the two germline ends. The germline V gene encodes CDR1 SGHRS and CDR2 YFSETQ. The CDR3 coding sequence is TGCGCCAGCAGCTTGGCGGCACGATACTCCTACAATGAGCAGTTCTTC. Translating gives CASSLAARYSYNEQFF. The variable domain in full, with the rest retrieved from reference TRBV5-1 and TRBJ2-1, is KAGVTQTPRYLIKTRGQQVTLSCSPISGHRSVSWYQQTPGQGLQFLFEYFSETQRNKGNFPGRFSGRQFSNSRSEMNVSTLELGDSALYLCASSLAARYSYNEQFFGPGTRLTVL.

This clonotype has only a few counts. CDR3 bases: TGTGCCAGCAGCTTAGCGGGGACTTTTGAGCAGTTCTTC. Translated, it gives CASSLAGTFEQFF. The gene calls are TRBV7-9 and TRBJ2-1; the D gene is possibly TRBD2 (6 bases). Per germline, CDR1 SEHNR and CDR2 FQNEAQ (reference sequence). Between the trimmed V and J ends, which lost 0 bases and 9 bases, there was a span of 9 bases. This CDR3 is built from 13 residues.